The 21 T cell receptor beta chains below come from one sample, sequenced in a study of blood T cell repertoires in COVID-19. Sequenced by immunoSEQ multiplex PCR; TCRdb stores in-frame clones only, minus some. Of around 71,000 clones listed, under 80% are singletons. Sequenced material: peripheral blood. All receptors derive from a woman of 80 years or more with active or convalescent COVID-19.

This clone was seen a few times. The chain uses TRBV4-1 and TRBJ1-1; possibly TRBD1 for D (6 bases). This CDR3 is built from 14 residues. Germline values: CDR1 MGHRA, CDR2 YSYEKL. V was shortened by 4 bases and J by 4 bases, with 13 bases between the two germline ends. CDR3 in amino acids: CASSLYRAGTEAFF. For the CDR3, the DNA is TGCGCCAGCAGCCTATACAGGGCGGGCACTGAAGCTTTCTTT.

This clone was recorded once. V gene TRBV6-5 combines with J gene TRBJ1-1, with D possibly matching TRBD1 (6 bases). The CDR3 contains 15 residues. CDR1 is MNHEY and CDR2 is SVGAGI in the germline V gene. V was cut by 5 bases and J by 1 base, with 14 bases left in between. CDR3 protein: CASSRGTPTNTEAFF. The CDR3 DNA sequence: TGTGCCAGCAGTAGGGGGACACCGACGAACACTGAAGCTTTCTTT.

The gene calls are TRBV3-1 (or the pseudogene TRBV3-2) and TRBJ2-7, with TRBD2 matching 16 bases. Germline loops: CDR1 LGHDT, CDR2 YNNKEL (reference sequence). V was clipped by 4 bases and J by 2 bases; unmatched bases: 11. This CDR3 region has 19 residues. The CDR3 sequence: CASSLIGGTSGGVPYEQYF. CDR3 coding DNA: TGTGCCAGCAGCCTGATCGGCGGGACTAGCGGGGGGGTCCCCTACGAGCAGTACTTC.

CDR3 protein: CSVEASTGSYEQYF. CDR3 coding DNA: TGCAGCGTTGAAGCATCCACAGGGTCCTACGAGCAGTACTTC. The genes are TRBV29-1 and TRBJ2-7; possible D gene TRBD1, 6 bases. V lost 1 base and J 1 base, leaving 11 bases between the germline ends. CDR3 length: 14 amino acids. Germline values: CDR1 SQVTM, CDR2 ANQGSEA.

This clone showed up just once. This chain uses TRBV27 with TRBJ1-4; no clear D gene. CDR1 MNHEY and CDR2 SMNVEV come from the germline V gene (reference sequence). V lost 6 bases and J 0 bases, leaving 11 bases between the germline ends. This CDR3 spans 15 amino acids. The CDR3, as DNA: TGTGCCAGCAGCCGACAAAGTGCAACTAATGAAAAACTGTTTTTT. It translates to CASSRQSATNEKLFF.

In DNA form, the CDR3 reads TGTGCCAGTACCTCCGAGGGAGGACACCTATCAGGGCCCCAGCATTTT. It specifies CASTSEGGHLSGPQHF. The V call is TRBV19, the J call TRBJ1-5; a weak D match, TRBD1 (5 bases). The V and J ends lost 7 bases and 9 bases respectively, with 25 bases between them. The CDR3 totals 16 residues. Germline V gives CDR1 LNHDA, CDR2 SQIVND (reference sequence).

The chain recombines TRBV6-6 with TRBJ1-4; a weak D match, TRBD1 (5 bases). Germline-derived CDR1 and CDR2 are MNHNY and SVGAGI (reference sequence). Trimming removed 0 bases from V and 10 bases from J, with 18 bases in between. The CDR3 consists of 16 residues. The CDR3 here is CASSYSSAGEGSKLFF. The CDR3 bases are TGTGCCAGCAGTTACTCCTCGGCGGGGGAAGGGTCAAAACTGTTTTTT.

This clone was seen a handful of times. The rearrangement uses TRBV13 and TRBJ1-3, with a tentative D call TRBD1 (6 bases). The CDR3 runs 15 residues. Trimming took off 6 bases at V and 3 bases at J, with 15 bases between the two ends. Germline loops: CDR1 PRHDT, CDR2 FYEKMQ (reference sequence). CDR3 residues: CASSQTTGLGNTIYF. The CDR3 nucleotides are TGTGCCAGCAGTCAGACAACAGGGCTTGGAAACACCATATATTTT. Full variable domain (missing parts from reference TRBV13 and TRBJ1-3): AAGVIQSPRHLIKEKRETATLKCYPIPRHDTVYWYQQGPGQDPQFLISFYEKMQSDKGSIPDRFSAQQFSDYHSELNMSSLELGDSALYFCASSQTTGLGNTIYFGEGSWLTVV.

Only one count was recorded for this clone. The chain uses TRBV19 and TRBJ2-3; TRBD1 aligns across 10 bases. The CDR3 runs to 13 residues. Unmatched junction bases numbered 2, after V lost 5 bases and J lost 6 bases. Per germline, CDR1 LNHDA and CDR2 SQIVND (reference sequence). For the CDR3, the DNA is TGTGCCAGTAGTTCGGGACAGGGGGATACGCAGTATTTT. It specifies CASSSGQGDTQYF.

The J gene is TRBJ1-6, the V gene TRBV3-1 (or the pseudogene TRBV3-2), with a possible D match to TRBD1 (5 bases). Trimming took off 1 base at V and 3 bases at J, with 10 bases between the two ends. Looked up from germline, CDR1 is LGHDT and CDR2 is YNNKEL (reference sequence). The CDR3 loop spans 16 amino acids. In DNA form, the CDR3 reads TGTGCCAGCAGCCAAGGTTCAGGGCACTATAATTCACCCCTCCACTTT. Residues: CASSQGSGHYNSPLHF.

This clone was counted once. V and J are TRBV30 and TRBJ1-4, with D possibly TRBD1 on 5 matching bases. Germline lookup yields CDR1 GTSNPN and CDR2 SVGIG (reference sequence). The CDR3 is 11 amino acids. V lost 5 bases and J 7 bases, leaving 8 bases between the germline ends. This CDR3 reads CAWGQGEKLFF. The CDR3 DNA follows: TGTGCCTGGGGGCAGGGTGAAAAACTGTTTTTT. Supplemented by reference TRBV30 and TRBJ1-4, the full variable domain reads SQTIHQWPATLVQPVGSPLSLECTVEGTSNPNLYWYRQAAGRGLQLLFYSVGIGQISSEVPQNLSASRPQDRQFILSSKKLLLSDSGFYLCAWGQGEKLFFGSGTQLSVL.

The V gene is TRBV10-3, the J gene TRBJ2-7; TRBD2 matches at 13 bases. There are 13 residues in the CDR3. Per the germline V gene, CDR1 is ENHRY and CDR2 is SYGVKD. Trimming removed 10 bases from V and 4 bases from J; junction bases left unmatched: 4. In DNA, the CDR3 is TGTGCCAGCGGACTAGCGGGAGTATACGAGCAGTACTTC. This sequence encodes CASGLAGVYEQYF.

V is TRBV7-2 and J is TRBJ2-6, with TRBD2 as a possible D gene (7 bases). Germline V lookup: CDR1 SGHTA, CDR2 FQGNSA. The V end lost 7 bases, the J end lost 2 bases, and 12 bases lay between the germline ends. The CDR3 is made up of 15 amino acids. CDR3 DNA sequence: TGTGCCAGCACCTCCGGGGGGCCTGGGGCCAACGTCCTGACTTTC. It codes for CASTSGGPGANVLTF.

The rearrangement links TRBV30 to TRBJ2-2; maybe TRBD2 (6 bases). The CDR3 sequence is 14 residues long. Germline CDR1 GTSNPN, CDR2 SVGIG (reference sequence). The germline V and J ends were trimmed by 4 bases and 10 bases, with 19 bases remaining between them. The CDR3: CAWNRGVRGEELFF. The DNA for the CDR3 is TGTGCCTGGAACCGCGGGGTGAGAGGCGAGGAGCTGTTTTTT. Full variable domain (outside the CDR3, taken from reference TRBV30 and TRBJ2-2): SQTIHQWPATLVQPVGSPLSLECTVEGTSNPNLYWYRQAAGRGLQLLFYSVGIGQISSEVPQNLSASRPQDRQFILSSKKLLLSDSGFYLCAWNRGVRGEELFFGEGSRLTVL.

V is TRBV5-1 and J is TRBJ2-5, with a weak D call TRBD2 (6 bases). The CDR3 spans 14 residues. Germline-derived CDR1 and CDR2 are SGHRS and YFSETQ. Deletions cut 4 bases from V and 1 base from J, with 11 bases between. CDR3 sequence: CASSLGLRQETQYF. Here the CDR3 DNA reads TGCGCCAGCAGCCTGGGACTTCGCCAAGAGACCCAGTACTTC.

This clone came up a few times. The rearrangement uses TRBV12-3 or TRBV12-4 and TRBJ1-2; D is uncertain. The CDR3 runs 13 residues. V was shortened by 8 bases and J by 1 base, with 11 bases between the two germline ends. CDR3 bases: TGTGCCAGCTCCCAGACAAATAACTATGGCTACACCTTC. Amino acids: CASSQTNNYGYTF.

The chain recombines TRBV14 with TRBJ1-2; TRBD1 aligns across 7 bases. The V segment lost 4 bases and the J segment 4 bases; nucleotides outside the gene matches: 9. The V gene's germline CDR1 is SGHDN and CDR2 FVKESK. This CDR3 is 15 amino acids long. CDR3 sequence reads: CASSRSEGQSYGYTF. CDR3 DNA sequence: TGTGCCAGCAGCCGCTCCGAGGGACAGTCCTATGGCTACACCTTC.

The rearrangement uses TRBV19 and TRBJ1-1; D unclear. V lost 1 base and J lost 4, with 10 bases in between. The CDR3 runs to 14 residues. Germline assignment: CDR1 LNHDA and CDR2 SQIVND (reference sequence). CDR3 in amino acids: CASSIVPRGTEAFF. The CDR3 DNA is TGTGCCAGTAGTATAGTACCCCGGGGCACTGAAGCTTTCTTT.

This clone was counted only a few times. The rearrangement links TRBV10-1 to TRBJ1-4; D possibly corresponds to TRBD1 (5 bases). Germline assignment: CDR1 WNHNN and CDR2 SYGVQD (reference sequence). With 5 bases removed from V and 8 bases from J, the gap between germline ends came to 21 bases. The CDR3 covers 16 residues. The CDR3: CASSSGPNRLTEKLFF. The CDR3 DNA reads as TGCGCCAGCAGTTCGGGCCCGAACAGGTTAACAGAAAAACTGTTTTTT.

This rearrangement joins TRBV29-1 to TRBJ2-7; perhaps TRBD2 as D (6 bases). This CDR3 contains 13 residues. CDR1 and CDR2 from the germline V gene are SQVTM and ANQGSEA. Between the trimmed V and J ends, which lost 4 bases and 4 bases, there was a span of 14 bases. Here the CDR3 reads CSVAPAGPYEQYF. CDR3 nucleotides: TGCAGCGTTGCACCGGCGGGGCCTTACGAGCAGTACTTC.

This clone occurred a few times. The genes are TRBV5-1 and TRBJ2-7, with TRBD1 matching 9 bases. Germline V gene data show CDR1 as SGHRS and CDR2 as YFSETQ. V trimming: 4 bases; J trimming: 6 bases; junction bases outside the gene matches: 11. The CDR3 totals 15 residues. This CDR3 reads CASSQTQGAFREQYF. In DNA, the CDR3 is TGCGCCAGCAGCCAAACACAGGGGGCTTTTCGCGAGCAGTACTTC.